The present T cell receptor (beta chain) was sequenced within a study of blood T cell repertoires in COVID-19. At the level of the study: Acute and convalescent COVID-19 samples came from the United States, Italy and Spain. In each case, the material was cDNA or gDNA derived from T cells, B-cell-depleted T cells, or PBMCs.

Source study methods: Nucleated cell counts were estimated from reference gene primer amplification. Generated by immunoSEQ multiplex PCR, the TCRdb table keeps only in-frame clones and is missing some. V, J and clone size derive from that table, while D and trimming were established from the DNA sequence. In the table there are about 480,000 clones, 75% to 90% of which are singletons. The germline V gene has CDR1 MNHEY and CDR2 SVGAGI. The CDR3 length is 14 residues. Trimming removed 5 bases at V and 1 base at J, with 11 bases between. This chain uses TRBV6-5 with TRBJ1-1; perhaps TRBD1 as D (6 bases). The clonotype comes from a man in his late teens or twenties with COVID-19, enrolled during active disease. What was sequenced was peripheral blood. CDR3 in DNA: TGTGCCAGCAGTCCCAGGACAGCGAACACTGAAGCTTTCTTT. Translating it yields CASSPRTANTEAFF.